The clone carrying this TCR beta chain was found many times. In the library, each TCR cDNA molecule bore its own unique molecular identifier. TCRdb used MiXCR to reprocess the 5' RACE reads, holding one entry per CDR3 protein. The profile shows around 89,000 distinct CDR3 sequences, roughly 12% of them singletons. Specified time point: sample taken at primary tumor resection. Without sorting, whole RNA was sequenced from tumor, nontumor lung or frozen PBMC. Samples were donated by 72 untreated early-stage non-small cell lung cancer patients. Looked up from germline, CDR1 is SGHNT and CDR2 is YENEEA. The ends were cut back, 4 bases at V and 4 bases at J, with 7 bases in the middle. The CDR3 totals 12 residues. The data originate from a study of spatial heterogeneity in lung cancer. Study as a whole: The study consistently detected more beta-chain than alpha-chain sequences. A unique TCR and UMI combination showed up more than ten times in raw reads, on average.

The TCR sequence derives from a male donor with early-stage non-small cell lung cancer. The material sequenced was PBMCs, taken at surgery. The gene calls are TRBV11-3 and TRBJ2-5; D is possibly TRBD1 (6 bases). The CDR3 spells CASSSQGETQYF. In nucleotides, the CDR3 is TGTGCCAGCAGCTCACAGGGAGAGACCCAGTACTTC.